This TCR beta chain was recovered during a study of T cell changes during pregnancy in multiple sclerosis. Clones were sequenced by immunoSEQ multiplex PCR, and TCRdb holds only the in-frame ones, with some missing. The sample includes about 24,000 clones, around nine tenths seen only once; the top ten take more than 8.5%. Germline-derived CDR1 and CDR2 are SEHNR and FQNEAQ (reference sequence). This CDR3 is built from 16 residues. Trimming removed 5 bases from V and 3 bases from J; junction bases left unmatched: 5. The chain is built from TRBV7-9 and TRBJ2-5; 14 bases align to TRBD2. The input for sequencing was CD8+ T cells from peripheral blood mononuclear cells, taken in the third trimester of pregnancy. The receptor was derived from a female donor in good health, enrolled as a control in a pregnancy study. The CDR3 region is CASSGTGLAGEETQYF. DNA for the CDR3: TGTGCCAGCAGCGGGACGGGACTAGCGGGAGAAGAGACCCAGTACTTC.